The clone carrying this TCR beta chain occurred once. The table came from immunoSEQ multiplex PCR; TCRdb's copy has only in-frame clones and leaves some out. The table shows 250,000 or so clones, with over 80% occurring only once. This entry comes from a study of blood T cell repertoires in COVID-19. V dropped 0 bases and J dropped 4; count of bases not matched to a gene: 5. This CDR3 is built from 16 residues. Germline V gene sequence: CDR1 KGHDR, CDR2 SFDVKD. The genes are TRBV24-1 and TRBJ2-1; TRBD2 agrees at 7 bases. The specimen sequenced was peripheral blood. This receptor was identified in a human donor in a cohort sampled during active COVID-19. CDR3 sequence: CATSDLSSGKYNEQFF. CDR3 DNA: TGTGCCACCAGTGATTTGTCTAGCGGAAAGTACAATGAGCAGTTCTTC.